This T cell receptor beta chain was profiled in a study of T-cell reconstitution after alpha-beta-depleted transplantation in children. Unique molecular identifiers were used in preparing the TCRbeta library. TCRdb re-derived calls from the PCR reads in MiXCR, one entry per CDR3 protein. Among roughly 590,000 distinct CDR3 sequences listed, roughly 17% were seen once. The ends were cut back, 0 bases at V and 5 bases at J, with 10 bases in the middle. The CDR3 contains 14 residues. Germline V gives CDR1 DFQATT, CDR2 SNEGSKA (reference sequence). The TCR originated in a human donor who donated a stem cell graft to a child with acute myeloid leukemia. The chain joins TRBV20-1 to TRBJ1-4; D is unresolved. The sequencing used PBMCs from the stem cell graft donor, collected from the stem cell graft. CDR3 residues: CSARDGRENEKLFF. CDR3 sequence (DNA): TGCAGTGCTAGAGACGGCAGAGAAAATGAAAAACTGTTTTTT.